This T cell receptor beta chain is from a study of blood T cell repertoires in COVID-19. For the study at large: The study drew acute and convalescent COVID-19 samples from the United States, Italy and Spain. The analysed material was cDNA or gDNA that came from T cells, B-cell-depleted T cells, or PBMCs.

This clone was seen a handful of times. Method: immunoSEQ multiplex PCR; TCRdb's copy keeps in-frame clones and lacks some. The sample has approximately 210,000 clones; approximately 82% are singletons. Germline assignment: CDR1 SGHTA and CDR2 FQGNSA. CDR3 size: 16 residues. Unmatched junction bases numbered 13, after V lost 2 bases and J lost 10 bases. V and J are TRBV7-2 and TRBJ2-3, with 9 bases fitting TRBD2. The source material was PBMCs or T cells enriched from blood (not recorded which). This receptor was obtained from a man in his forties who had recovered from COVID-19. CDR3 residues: CASSLRLAGMGRAQYF. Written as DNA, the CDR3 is TGTGCCAGCAGCTTACGGCTAGCGGGAATGGGGCGGGCGCAGTATTTT.